This T cell receptor beta chain appears in the sequencing data of a study of long-term antiretroviral therapy in people with HIV. The CDR3 extends over 13 amino acids. CDR1 and CDR2 (germline): SGHAT, FQNNGV. V lost 1 base, J lost 2 bases, and 5 bases lay in between. Researchers ran immunoSEQ v3.0 at survey level. Target depth was roughly 35,000-55,000 T-cell genomes per sample. Data came from immunoSEQ multiplex PCR; TCRdb stores just in-frame clones and leaves some out. The repertoire holds around 25,000 clones, with about 86% as singletons. The material sequenced was unsorted PBMCs, taken 3 years after starting antiretroviral therapy. The chain uses TRBV11-2 and TRBJ1-2; D gene uncertain. This sequence was found in a young man with HIV. The CDR3 loop reads CASSLAQNYGYTF. The CDR3 DNA sequence: TGTGCCAGCAGCTTAGCCCAAAACTATGGCTACACCTTC.